Here is one TCR beta chain with its context. Its antigen is still unknown. No much larger clonotype is one base removed from it; base qualities were not supplied. This record belongs to a study of blood T cells in healthy people across ages (dated by TCRdb to the mid-2010s). Looking at the study overall: In model experiments, roughly one uniquely barcoded TCR beta cDNA molecule per two T cells was captured by template switching. To track age-related changes in TCR beta repertoire diversity, the study relied on deep sequencing normalized with unique cDNA molecular identifiers. Four age groups were formed from the donors: young (average 16 years), middle-aged (around 39), aged (around 68) and long-lived (approximately 80). Two additional independent replicas of 1 million unique cDNA reads from the same blood draw were analyzed for two donors (one aged 18 to 29 and one aged 80 or older).

Beyond this particular receptor, the publication reports: Compared with the aged group, the long-lived group had more naive CD4+ T cells, fewer expanded clones and increased TCR diversity, suggesting age selection. Because donor CMV infection status was unknown, age-related changes in expanded clonotypes were potentially confounded. Because profiling used bulk unsorted PBMCs, naive and antigen-experienced compartments could not be compared conclusively. A strong correlation was found between observed TCR beta diversity and the percentage of naive T cells measured by flow cytometry. Observed TCR beta diversity per million T cells fell roughly linearly with age, and a significant reduction was already apparent by age about 38. Estimates of total diversity based on one million sequenced T cells were regarded as lower bounds and as underestimates.

The library relied on 5' RACE. The sequencer listed for this sample is Illumina HiSeq 2500. A second PCR of roughly 7 to 11 cycles was performed with a sample-barcoded 5' primer and a J-beta primer mix. A unique molecular identifier was introduced onto each TCR beta cDNA molecule by a template-switch 5' adaptor carrying 12 random nucleotides. At least 3 million CDR3-containing paired-end reads were obtained from each sample. All of the RNA was converted into first-strand cDNA using the Mint cDNA synthesis kit, with a TRBC-specific oligonucleotide serving as the primer. Following uracil-DNA glycosylase treatment, a first 18-cycle PCR with universal primers M1SS and BC2_uni_R was performed on all cDNA. The source study handled its data this way. Normalization of each sample was performed by random selection of 1 million high-quality reads, each carrying a distinct molecular identifier. Instead of being binned into consensus sequences, reads with shared molecular identifiers were discarded. CDR3 identification, clonotype clustering and error correction used MiTCR with a Q25 quality threshold and the strictest error-elimination algorithm. Lower-bound total TCR beta diversity was estimated with a nonparametric unseen species model using Euler transformation. The raw public data were reprocessed by TCRdb itself: fastp quality trimming at Q25, MiXCR clonotype calling, in-frame beta chains only. Here each entry gathers all rows of one CDR3 protein and keeps the most common genes and DNA. TCRdb assigned the V and J calls; the authors' analysis was not used. The sample profile shows over 500,000 distinct CDR3 sequences; about 29% of them were found once. 3% to 4.5% of the sample goes to the ten largest clones.

The donors were roughly 39 Caucasian individuals from Russia, aged 6 to 90 years, who were systemically healthy. Roughly 10 milliliters of peripheral blood were drawn from each donor into EDTA-treated Vacutainer tubes. PBMCs were isolated by Ficoll-Paque density-gradient centrifugation, with at least 7 million obtained per sample. Total RNA, at least 6 micrograms per sample, was extracted from PBMCs with Trizol reagent. Naive CD45RAhigh/CD27high T cell percentages were measured by flow cytometry on a PBMC aliquot from every donor. There are 13 amino acids in the CDR3, from cysteine to phenylalanine inclusive. Here the CDR3 DNA is all that survives: 39 bases in frame from base 1. CDR1 ENHRY and CDR2 SYGVKD are derived from the germline V gene. These data were also reused for a study on T cells of mothers and their children. The second study also describes: Nine systemically healthy Caucasian individuals served as donors, namely three mothers together with their six children. cDNA synthesis consumed the entire amount of extracted RNA, loaded at approximately 1.4 ug RNA in each 15 ul reaction. Sample barcodes and 2-4 random nucleotides were added via the M1S primer in the second PCR. Over 8.5 million TCR beta CDR3 reads were obtained for each mother, and some 3.1 million reads were obtained for each child. Thymic selection similarly shapes TCR recombination output in related and unrelated pairs, with minor effect from inherited differences. Normalized repertoire overlap was always slightly but never significantly higher in related than unrelated mother-child pairs. No persistent microchimeric T cell clones were found, with a detection sensitivity of 85 to 100 clones per million clonotypes. In the study, deep NGS was used to compare the TCR beta repertoires of mothers and children, and features distinguishing related mother-child pairs from unrelated individuals were sought. Mothers averaged roughly 40 +/- 4 years of age and children averaged about 12 +/- 4 years. After adapter ligation was performed with NEBNext reagents, the libraries were sequenced on an Illumina HiSeq 2000 with 100+100 nt paired-end reads. Mother and child libraries were prepared a month apart and sequenced in separate runs to prevent cross-contamination. Each donor had between roughly 450,000 and 2,300,000 distinct TCR beta clonotypes identified. Naive TCR beta clonotypes were estimated from low-frequency clonotypes matched to each donor's FACS-determined naive share, without sorting.

The sample consisted of blood. The receptor comes from a boy younger than 10 in good health. In this chain, TRBV10-3 is recombined with TRBJ2-5; 6 matching bases give a weak D call of TRBD1. The end of the DNA aligns better with TRBJ2-1, so the J call may be wrong. The CDR3 protein: CAISEVGANEQFF. The nucleotide sequence reads TGTGCCATCAGTGAAGTGGGGGCCAATGAGCAGTTCTTC.